This T cell receptor beta chain came from a study of beta chain features in type 1 diabetes. On this clone itself: The antigen remains undetermined.

Study-level findings and limits: The naive, central memory and Treg TCRB repertoires of patients appeared to be more similar to one another than those of healthy donors. VDJ junctions from patients with type 1 diabetes contained fewer insertions and more deletions.

Sequenced material consisted of expressed TCRB transcripts (all of the isolated RNA was reverse transcribed). Using immunoSEQ multiplex PCR, the repertoire was profiled, and TCRdb retains in-frame clones only, with some absent. The table has over 350,000 clones, around 16% seen once. Sequencing was performed on naive CD4+ T cells from blood. The TCR originated in a woman in her late teens or twenties in good health.

The CDR3 sequence is CASSPDSSGANVLTF. As DNA, the CDR3 is TGTGCCAGCTCCCCAGACAGTAGTGGGGCCAACGTCCTGACTTTC. The J gene is TRBJ2-6, the V gene TRBV18; perhaps TRBD1 as D (5 bases). V lost 6 bases and J 3 bases, leaving 12 bases between the germline ends. The CDR3 totals 15 residues. Germline-derived CDR1 and CDR2 are KGHSH and LQKENI.